In this sample, the clone carrying this TCR beta chain turned up a few times. V was clipped by 0 bases and J by 4 bases; unmatched bases: 1. CDR1 and CDR2 from the germline V gene are GTSNPN and SVGIG (reference sequence). CDR3 size: 13 residues. Every isolated RNA sample was fully reverse transcribed, so sequencing captured expressed TCRB transcripts. The data were produced by immunoSEQ multiplex PCR, yet TCRdb's version contains in-frame clones alone and is incomplete. The sample carries under 450,000 clones, about 15% recorded once. This specimen comes from a study of beta chain features in type 1 diabetes. Whole-study context: Healthy donors and patients showed comparable age, gender and cell yields.

The origin of this receptor is a woman between 18 and 30 years old in good health. Sequenced sample: naive CD4+ T cells from blood. The V and J genes are TRBV30 and TRBJ2-5; 8 nucleotides line up with TRBD2. The CDR3 coding sequence is TGTGCCTGGAGTGTAAGCGGGGGAGAGACCCAGTACTTC. Protein sequence: CAWSVSGGETQYF.